This T cell receptor beta chain appears in the sequencing data of a study of TIL therapy for anti-PD-1-resistant metastatic lung cancer. Germline V gives CDR1 LGHNA, CDR2 YNFKEQ. V was clipped by 0 bases and J by 7 bases, with 9 bases between them. This CDR3 has 14 residues. To note about this clone: Its antigen is not known.

Overall study findings and caveats: Treatment-naive, never-smoker and oncogene-addicted patients were overrepresented in this highly selected cohort.

Time point of the sample: pre-treatment sample, taken before nivolumab and TIL therapy. The libraries were made with immunoSEQ v3. Clones were read by immunoSEQ multiplex PCR, and TCRdb kept only the in-frame ones, dropping some. The table records under 70,000 clones, 73% of them present only once. The origin of this receptor is a person between 25 and 79 years old with non-small cell lung cancer. This sequence joins TRBV4-2 and TRBJ2-2; the D call may be TRBD1 or TRBD2 (5 bases each). The input for sequencing was blood, taken at baseline. The CDR3 loop reads CASSQERGDGELFF. The CDR3 region has the DNA TGTGCCAGCAGCCAAGAAAGGGGAGACGGGGAGCTGTTTTTT.